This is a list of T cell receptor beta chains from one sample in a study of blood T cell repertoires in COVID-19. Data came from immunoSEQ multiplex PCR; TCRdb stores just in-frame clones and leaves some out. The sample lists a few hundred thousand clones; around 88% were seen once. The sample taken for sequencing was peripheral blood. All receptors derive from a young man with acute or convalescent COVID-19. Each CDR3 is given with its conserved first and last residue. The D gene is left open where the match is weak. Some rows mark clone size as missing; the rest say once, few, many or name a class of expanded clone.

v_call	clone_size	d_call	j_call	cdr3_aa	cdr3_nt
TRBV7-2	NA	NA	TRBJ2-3	CASSLGRTGTQYF	TGTGCCAGCAGCTTAGGGAGGACGGGCACGCAGTATTTT
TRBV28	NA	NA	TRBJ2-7	CACVRTSTYEQYF	TGTGCCTGCGTCCGGACATCTACCTACGAGCAGTACTTC
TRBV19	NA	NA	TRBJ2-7	CASSMAVSYEQYF	TGTGCCAGTAGTATGGCGGTATCCTACGAGCAGTACTTC
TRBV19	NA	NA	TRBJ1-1	CASRTGGLRNTEAFF	TGTGCCAGTAGAACGGGGGGGTTACGGAACACTGAAGCTTTCTTT
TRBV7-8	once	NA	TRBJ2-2	CASSSDRIAGELFF	TGTGCCAGCAGCTCCGACAGGATTGCCGGGGAGCTGTTTTTT
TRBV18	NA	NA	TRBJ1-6	CASSPLGSYNSPLHF	TGTGCCAGCTCACCACTCGGCTCCTATAATTCACCCCTCCACTTT
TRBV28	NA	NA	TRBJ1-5	CASSSAPRPNQPQHF	TGTGCCAGCAGTTCCGCGCCCAGGCCCAATCAGCCCCAGCATTTT
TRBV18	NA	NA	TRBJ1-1	CASSPGITGSEAFF	TGTGCCAGCTCCCCAGGGATTACAGGGTCCGAAGCTTTCTTT
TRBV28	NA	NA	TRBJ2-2	CASSFRGRELFF	TGTGCCAGCAGCTTCAGGGGCCGGGAGCTGTTTTTT
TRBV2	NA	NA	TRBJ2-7	CASLGLAREQYF	TGTGCCAGCCTCGGACTCGCCCGCGAGCAGTACTTC
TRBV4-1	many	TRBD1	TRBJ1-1	CASSPGQGIMNTEAFF	TGCGCCAGCAGCCCGGGACAGGGAATTATGAACACTGAAGCTTTCTTT
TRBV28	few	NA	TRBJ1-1	CASSQQGFNTEAFF	TGTGCCAGCAGCCAACAGGGTTTTAACACTGAAGCTTTCTTT
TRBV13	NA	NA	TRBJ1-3	CASSPRPHRVSGSGNTIYF	TGTGCCAGCAGCCCACGGCCCCACAGGGTTTCAGGCTCTGGAAACACCATATATTTT
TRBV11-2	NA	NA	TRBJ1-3	CASSPGTINTIYF	TGTGCCAGCAGCCCGGGGACAATCAACACCATATATTTT
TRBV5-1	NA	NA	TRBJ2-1	CASSLTANEQFF	TGCGCCAGCAGCTTGACTGCCAATGAGCAGTTCTTC
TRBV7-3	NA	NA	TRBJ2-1	CASSLIGGYNEQFF	TGTGCCAGCAGCTTAATAGGGGGCTACAATGAGCAGTTCTTC
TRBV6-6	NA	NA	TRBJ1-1	CASSYSPTGPGFF	TGTGCCAGCAGTTACTCCCCGACAGGTCCGGGTTTCTTT
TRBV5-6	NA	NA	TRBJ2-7	CASSILQASYEQYF	TGTGCCAGCAGCATCCTACAGGCTTCCTACGAGCAGTACTTC
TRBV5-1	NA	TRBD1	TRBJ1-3	CASHDLLEGAAGNTIYF	TGCGCCAGCCACGACCTATTAGAGGGGGCCGCGGGAAACACCATATATTTT
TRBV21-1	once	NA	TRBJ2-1	CASSSTRRDEQFF	TGTGCCAGCAGCAGTACTAGGCGGGATGAGCAGTTCTTC
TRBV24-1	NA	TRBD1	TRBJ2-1	CATSDDRGDSYNEQFF	TGTGCCACCAGTGACGACAGGGGAGACTCCTACAATGAGCAGTTCTTC
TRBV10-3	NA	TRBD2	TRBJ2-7	CAISESKSGRFNEQYF	TGTGCCATCAGTGAGTCGAAGAGCGGGAGGTTCAACGAGCAGTACTTC
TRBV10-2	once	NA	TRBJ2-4	CASGEVLAKNIQYF	TGCGCCAGCGGGGAGGTATTAGCCAAAAACATTCAGTACTTC
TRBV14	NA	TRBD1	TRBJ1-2	CASSPGDRVSGYTF	TGTGCCAGCAGCCCCGGGGACAGGGTTAGCGGCTACACCTTC
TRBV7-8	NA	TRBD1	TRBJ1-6	CASSPWTGRNSPLHF	TGTGCCAGCAGCCCCTGGACAGGGCGTAATTCACCCCTCCACTTT
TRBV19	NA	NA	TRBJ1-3	CASSGGPGNGNTIYF	TGTGCCAGCTCCGGGGGTCCAGGCAACGGAAACACCATATATTTT
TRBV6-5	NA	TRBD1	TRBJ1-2	CASRRGTALYGYTF	TGTGCCAGCAGGAGAGGGACAGCACTTTATGGCTACACCTTC
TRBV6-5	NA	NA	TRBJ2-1	CATGIPNEQFF	TGTGCCACGGGAATACCTAATGAGCAGTTCTTC
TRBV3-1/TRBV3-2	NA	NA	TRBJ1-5	CASSPDSSNQPQHF	TGTGCCAGCAGCCCGGACAGTTCGAATCAGCCCCAGCATTTT
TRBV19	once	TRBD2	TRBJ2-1	CASGPGLAGGEQFF	TGTGCCAGTGGTCCGGGACTAGCGGGGGGTGAGCAGTTCTTC
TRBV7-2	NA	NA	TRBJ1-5	CASSYLGRGPQHF	TGTGCCAGCAGCTACCTGGGGAGGGGGCCCCAGCATTTT
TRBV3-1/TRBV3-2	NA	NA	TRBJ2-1	CASSRVSRSSYNEQFF	TGTGCCAGCAGCCGCGTATCCCGTAGCTCCTACAATGAGCAGTTCTTC
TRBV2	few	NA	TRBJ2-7	CASSEPRMSGDSSYEQYF	TGTGCCAGCAGTGAACCTCGAATGTCGGGGGACAGCTCCTACGAGCAGTACTTC
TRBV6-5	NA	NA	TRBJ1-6	CASLETYNSPLHF	TGTGCCAGCCTCGAAACTTATAATTCACCCCTCCACTTT
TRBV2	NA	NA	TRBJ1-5	CAKGSRGNQPQHF	TGTGCCAAAGGATCCCGGGGCAATCAGCCCCAGCATTTT
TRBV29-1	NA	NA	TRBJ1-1	CSSTHNMNTEAFF	TGCAGCTCGACACATAACATGAACACTGAAGCTTTCTTT